This paragraph covers one T cell receptor beta chain sequence. Under the authors' procedure: Estimation of nucleated cell counts relied on the amplification of reference gene primers. Repertoires were generated with immunoSEQ multiplex PCR, while TCRdb's copy carries only in-frame clones and drops some. V and J calls plus clone size are reproduced from that table; the DNA served to infer D and trimming. This repertoire shows approximately 190,000 clones, about 80% found once; its top ten account for 5.5% to 8.5%. This CDR3 comprises 14 residues. V was cut by 10 bases and J by 0 bases, with 16 bases left in between. CDR1 MNHNY and CDR2 SVGAGI come from the germline V gene (reference sequence). These data are taken from a study of blood T cell repertoires in COVID-19. Study-level background: Sites across the United States, Italy and Spain contributed samples from acute and convalescent COVID-19. Sample material is recorded as cDNA or gDNA derived from T cells, B-cell-depleted T cells, or PBMCs.

This receptor was obtained from a man aged 55 to 70 with acute or convalescent COVID-19. Sequenced: peripheral blood. V is TRBV6-6 and J is TRBJ2-7, with a tentative D call TRBD1 (5 bases). The chain's CDR3 is CATRASGHSYEQYF. Here the CDR3 DNA reads TGTGCCACTCGCGCGTCAGGGCACTCCTACGAGCAGTACTTC.